A selection of T cell receptor beta chains follows, all from one sample in a study of response to subunit inactivated influenza vaccine. TCRdb re-derived calls from the RT-PCR reads in MiXCR, one entry per CDR3 protein. Counted here are approximately 680,000 distinct CDR3 sequences, around 16% occurring once; the ten biggest clones make up roughly 10%. The sample here was PBMCs from blood, taken approximately 12 days after vaccination. These receptors came from a man aged 50-60 years who received an inactivated influenza vaccine. The CDR3 runs from the conserved cysteine through the conserved F or W. A D gene is named only where the DNA matches it firmly. Clone size, where shown, is once, few, many, or a class for clones that have expanded.

j_call,clone_size,v_call,d_call,cdr3_nt,cdr3_aa
TRBJ2-5,-,TRBV7-2,-,TGTGCCAGCAGCCCCCCGGGACACTCAGCGACCCAGTACTTC,CASSPPGHSATQYF
TRBJ1-1,few,TRBV5-1,-,TGCGCCAGCAGGTTGGAAGGCCCGGTGGGAGGAAAGGGAGCTTTCTTT,CASRLEGPVGGKGAFF
TRBJ2-7,few,TRBV3-1,-,TGTGCCAGCAGCCAAGATGGGGGGCACCGCCTCGAGCAGTACTTC,CASSQDGGHRLEQYF
TRBJ2-7,-,TRBV6-5,-,TGTGCCAGCAGTTACTCGGTCACCTACGAGCAGTACTTC,CASSYSVTYEQYF
TRBJ2-1,-,TRBV29-1,TRBD1,TGCAGCGTTGAAGATACCCTTAGGGGGCATGAGCAGTTCTTC,CSVEDTLRGHEQFF
TRBJ2-3,many,TRBV12-3/TRBV12-4,-,TGTGCCAGCAGTTTAAGACTCACATCTAACACAGATACGCAGTATTTT,CASSLRLTSNTDTQYF
TRBJ2-7,few,TRBV6-5,-,TGTGCCAGCAGTTACTCCCTTGTACAGTCCGAGCAGTACTTC,CASSYSLVQSEQYF
TRBJ2-5,-,TRBV7-9,-,TGTGCCAGCAGCTTAATCGGTGGAGAGACCCAGTACTTC,CASSLIGGETQYF
TRBJ2-1,few,TRBV13,TRBD2,TGTGCCAGCAGCGTCAGGGAGGGTTACAATGAGCAGTTCTTC,CASSVREGYNEQFF
TRBJ2-3,few,TRBV7-3,-,TGTGCCAGCAGCCCTGGGACCAGCACAAATACGCAGTATTTT,CASSPGTSTNTQYF